The 18 T cell receptor beta chains reported below all come from one sample, sequenced in a study of T cell repertoires in cytomegalovirus infection. No antigen is known for these receptors. TCRdb called the reads again in MiXCR, with one record for every CDR3 protein. Among about 740,000 distinct CDR3 sequences listed, around 31% were seen once. The specimen comprised cultured PBMCs, sampled from culture after CMV antigen stimulation. These receptors all stem from a human donor in good health (CMV status not recorded). Some clones in this sample may be carry-over from other donors' samples.

The chain recombines TRBV19 with TRBJ1-5; TRBD1 is a possible D gene (6 bases). In germline, CDR1 is LNHDA, CDR2 SQIVND (reference sequence). Trimming left V 0 bases short and J 7 bases short, with 10 bases between. CDR3 length equals 14 residues. The CDR3 loop is CASSIDPQGQPQHF. CDR3 in DNA: TGTGCCAGTAGTATAGATCCCCAGGGGCAGCCCCAGCATTTT.

The chain couples TRBV6-1 to TRBJ1-3, with 7 bases fitting TRBD1. V dropped 3 bases and J dropped 2; count of bases not matched to a gene: 10. Germline V gene sequence: CDR1 MNHNS, CDR2 SASEGT. This CDR3 contains 17 residues. The CDR3 DNA follows: TGTGCCAGCAGTGACTTTTTAGGGGGCAGTCCTGGAAACACCATATATTTT. Encoded protein: CASSDFLGGSPGNTIYF.

CDR3 DNA sequence: TGCGCCAGCAGCCAAGCCGGGACAGGTTTTCAGCCCCAGCATTTT. Its protein product is CASSQAGTGFQPQHF. This chain joins TRBV4-3 and TRBJ1-5; TRBD1 matches 8 bases. After removal of 1 base from V and 6 bases from J, the junction contained 5 bases not matched to a gene. CDR1 and CDR2 from the germline V gene are LGHNA and YSLEER. There are 15 residues in the CDR3.

The rearrangement uses TRBV28 and TRBJ1-1, with D possibly TRBD1 on 5 matching bases. This CDR3 is built from 14 residues. V lost 4 bases, J lost 7 bases, and 16 bases lay in between. Germline V CDR1 and CDR2: MDHEN, SYDVKM. CDR3 in DNA: TGTGCCAGCAGTTCACCCGGGACCTCCGGTGAAGCTTTCTTT. It yields the protein CASSSPGTSGEAFF.

CDR3 coding DNA: TGTGCCAGCAGCTTTTTAAAGGCGACTGAAGCTTTCTTT. Translating gives CASSFLKATEAFF. The J gene is TRBJ1-1, the V gene TRBV5-5; D is uncertain. This CDR3 comprises 13 residues. Germline V gives CDR1 SGHKS, CDR2 YYEKEE (reference sequence). V was cut by 2 bases and J by 5 bases, with 10 bases left in between.

The rearrangement links TRBV5-1 to TRBJ2-3; unclear D gene. Between the trimmed V and J ends, which lost 2 bases and 7 bases, there was a span of 14 bases. The CDR3 totals 14 residues. The germline gives CDR1 SGHRS, CDR2 YFSETQ. CDR3: CASSFSGFPHTQYF. The DNA of the CDR3 is TGCGCCAGCAGCTTTTCGGGCTTTCCCCATACGCAGTATTTT.

This clonotype was found a few times. The chain is built from TRBV5-6 and TRBJ2-4, with D perhaps assigned TRBD1 or TRBD2 (6 bases each). The V and J ends lost 1 base and 6 bases respectively, with 14 bases between them. Per germline, CDR1 SGHDT and CDR2 YYEEEE. The CDR3 is 15 amino acids. The CDR3 coding sequence is TGTGCCAGCAGCTTGCGGGGAGGAGGGGGAAACATTCAGTACTTC. Its protein product is CASSLRGGGGNIQYF.

The chain recombines TRBV7-2 with TRBJ2-1; no clear D. Trimming pared 5 bases from V and 6 bases from J, leaving 17 bases between. The germline V gene encodes CDR1 SGHTA and CDR2 FQGNSA. The CDR3 loop spans 15 amino acids. The CDR3 nucleotides read TGTGCCAGCAGCCTCGGACCGGTAACCTGCAATGAGCAGTTCTTC. It specifies CASSLGPVTCNEQFF.

V is TRBV27 and J is TRBJ2-7, with D perhaps given as TRBD1 or TRBD2 (5 bases each). This CDR3 region has 14 residues. V dropped 3 bases and J dropped 1 base, with 10 bases sitting between them. From germline, CDR1 is MNHEY and CDR2 SMNVEV (reference sequence). CDR3 sequence (DNA): TGTGCCAGCAGTTTTTTCGAGGGGTCCTACGAGCAGTACTTC. This translates into CASSFFEGSYEQYF.

This clonotype was counted many times. The chain combines TRBV7-2 with TRBJ2-7; unclear D gene. The germline CDR1 and CDR2 sequences are SGHTA and FQGNSA. Trimming took 1 base from V and 4 from J, leaving 8 bases between them. The CDR3 loop spans 13 amino acids. For the CDR3, the DNA is TGTGCCAGCAGCTTAGGGCAGTTTTACGAGCAGTACTTC. Protein product: CASSLGQFYEQYF.

The chain joins TRBV5-4 to TRBJ2-3, with a tentative D call TRBD2 (5 bases). There are 14 residues in the CDR3. The ends were cut back, 5 bases at V and 4 bases at J, with 14 bases in the middle. Germline loops: CDR1 SGHNT, CDR2 YYREEE (reference sequence). The CDR3 is CASRPSEEADTQYF. CDR3 nucleotide sequence: TGTGCCAGCAGACCGTCCGAGGAGGCAGATACGCAGTATTTT.

The chain carries TRBV20-1 and TRBJ1-1, with D possibly being TRBD1 (5 bases). Trimming removed 2 bases from V and 5 bases from J, with 15 bases in between. This CDR3 is 14 amino acids long. Germline lookup yields CDR1 DFQATT and CDR2 SNEGSKA (reference sequence). The CDR3 sequence: CSARSQGRKTEAFF. CDR3 coding DNA: TGCAGTGCTAGATCCCAGGGTAGGAAGACTGAAGCTTTCTTT.

J is TRBJ1-4 and V is TRBV6-1; D might be TRBD1 (5 bases). The CDR3 spans 14 residues. Germline values: CDR1 MNHNS, CDR2 SASEGT. The V and J ends lost 2 bases and 4 bases respectively, with 8 bases between them. CDR3 nucleotide sequence: TGTGCCAGCAGTGAATTGGGACTTAATGAAAAACTGTTTTTT. The encoded protein is CASSELGLNEKLFF.

The gene calls are TRBV7-8 and TRBJ1-2; D may be TRBD1 (5 bases). The CDR3 has 15 residues. V was clipped by 0 bases and J by 3 bases, with 11 bases between them. Germline CDR1 reads SGHVS; CDR2 reads FQNEAQ. CDR3 loop: CASSLASGTYYGYTF. In DNA form, the CDR3 reads TGTGCCAGCAGCTTAGCGAGCGGGACGTACTATGGCTACACCTTC.

This clonotype was detected only a few times. The chain couples TRBV12-3 or TRBV12-4 to TRBJ2-3; no clear D. The CDR3 covers 12 residues. Trimming removed 3 bases from V and 6 bases from J, with 7 bases in between. This CDR3 reads CASSFASDTQYF. The CDR3 bases are TGTGCCAGCAGTTTTGCTTCTGATACGCAGTATTTT.

The chain couples TRBV7-3 to TRBJ2-1, with unresolved D. The CDR3 runs 17 residues. Trimming took 1 base from V and 0 from J, leaving 13 bases between them. Looked up from germline, CDR1 is SGHTA and CDR2 is FQGTGA. For the CDR3, the DNA is TGTGCCAGCAGCTTAAATCTCGGATACACCTCCTACAATGAGCAGTTCTTC. Translating it yields CASSLNLGYTSYNEQFF.

This sequence joins TRBV14 and TRBJ1-1; D unclear. Trimming removed 1 base at V and 4 bases at J, with 22 bases between. The CDR3 consists of 18 residues. Germline CDR1 SGHDN, CDR2 FVKESK. CDR3 in amino acids: CASSQALVGRVWSTEAFF. As DNA, the CDR3 is TGTGCCAGCAGCCAAGCCCTTGTTGGCCGGGTGTGGTCCACTGAAGCTTTCTTT.

This clonotype has only one observation. The chain links TRBV24-1 to TRBJ2-2; 8 positions match TRBD1. Germline CDR1 and CDR2: KGHDR and SFDVKD. The trim removed 4 bases at V and 4 bases at J, leaving 4 bases unmatched. The CDR3 runs to 15 residues. CDR3 in amino acids: CATSDRDRPTGELFF. The CDR3 DNA reads TGTGCCACCAGTGACCGGGACAGGCCCACCGGGGAGCTGTTTTTT.